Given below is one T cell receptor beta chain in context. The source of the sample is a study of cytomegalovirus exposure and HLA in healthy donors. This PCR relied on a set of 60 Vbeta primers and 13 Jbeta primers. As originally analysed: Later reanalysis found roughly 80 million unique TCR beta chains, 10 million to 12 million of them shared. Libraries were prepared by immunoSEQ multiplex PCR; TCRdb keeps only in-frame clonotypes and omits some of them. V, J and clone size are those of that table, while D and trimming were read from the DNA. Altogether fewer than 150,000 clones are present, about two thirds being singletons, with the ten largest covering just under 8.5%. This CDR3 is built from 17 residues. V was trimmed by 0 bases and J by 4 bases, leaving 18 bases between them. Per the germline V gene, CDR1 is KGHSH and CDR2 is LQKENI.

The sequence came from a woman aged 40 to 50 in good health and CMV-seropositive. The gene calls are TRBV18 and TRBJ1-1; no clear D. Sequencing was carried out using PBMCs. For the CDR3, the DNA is TGTGCCAGCTCACCACCGAACGGCCGGTCTGGAGGCACTGAAGCTTTCTTT. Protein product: CASSPPNGRSGGTEAFF.